These 22 T cell receptor beta chains originate from one sample sequenced in a study of T cells in Graves' hyperthyroidism and ophthalmopathy. What was amplified from RNA transcripts were TCR beta CDR3 regions. First-round RT-PCR targeting the TCR CDR3 was performed with the HTBI primer set. A single record per CDR3 protein comes from TCRdb applying MiXCR to the multiplex PCR reads. The sample lists around 560,000 distinct CDR3 sequences, 16% occurring once. The sequenced material came from blood. These receptors were collected from a young woman with Graves' hyperthyroidism.

This clonotype was observed a few times. The chain couples TRBV5-8 to TRBJ2-7; maybe TRBD1 (6 bases). Trimming stripped 4 bases from V and 5 bases from J, with 16 bases between. This CDR3 has 14 residues. Germline V gene sequence: CDR1 SGHTS, CDR2 YDEGEE. The CDR3 loop is CASSRLQGKDEQYF. CDR3 nucleotides: TGTGCCAGCAGCCGTTTACAGGGAAAGGACGAGCAGTACTTC.

This clonotype occurred a few times. The genes are TRBV24-1 and TRBJ1-2, with D maybe TRBD1 (5 bases). The V end was cut by 4 bases, the J end by 2 bases, with 10 bases between. Per germline, CDR1 KGHDR and CDR2 SFDVKD. The length of the CDR3 is 14 residues. The CDR3 DNA sequence: TGTGCCACCAGTGACAGGACAAGAAACTATGGCTACACCTTC. This translates into CATSDRTRNYGYTF.

On this clonotype: A read error may account for a junction end that differs from germline. The J gene is TRBJ2-3, the V gene TRBV7-7; 9 positions match TRBD1. CDR3 length equals 15 residues. The germline V gene encodes CDR1 SSHAT and CDR2 FNYEAQ (reference sequence). The CDR3 sequence is CASSRTGVSTDTQYF. CDR3 nucleotide sequence: TGTGCTAGCAGCCGGACAGGGGTCAGCACAGATACGCAGTATTTT.

This clonotype was counted many times. J is TRBJ1-5 and V is TRBV4-1, with D perhaps TRBD1 (6 bases). Deletions cut 0 bases from V and 0 bases from J, with 15 bases between. This CDR3 contains 18 residues. Looked up from germline, CDR1 is MGHRA and CDR2 is YSYEKL. In nucleotides, the CDR3 is TGCGCCAGCAGCCAAGATAGCAGGGGAAAGGGTAGCAATCAGCCCCAGCATTTT. Translation gives CASSQDSRGKGSNQPQHF.

The chain couples TRBV12-3 or TRBV12-4 to TRBJ2-1, with TRBD2 identical over 7 bases. Trimming removed 6 bases from V and 9 bases from J; junction bases left unmatched: 14. This CDR3 has 15 amino acids. The CDR3 region is CASSPGWAGVVEQFF. CDR3 bases: TGTGCCAGCAGCCCCGGCTGGGCGGGAGTTGTTGAGCAGTTCTTC.

Concerning this clonotype itself: This may arise from a read error, as a much more abundant clone is one base away. Since no conserved phenylalanine or tryptophan closes the CDR3, a read error is the likely cause. The chain is built from TRBV10-3 and TRBJ2-5; D perhaps matches TRBD2 (5 bases). CDR1 and CDR2 from the germline V gene are ENHRY and SYGVKD. V was shortened by 6 bases and J by 1 base, with 9 bases between the two germline ends. The CDR3 has 13 amino acids. CDR3 bases: TGTGCCATCAGGGAGCGGTCCCAAGAGACCCAGTACCTC. Translating gives CAIRERSQETQYL.

The chain recombines TRBV28 with TRBJ2-7; TRBD2 matches 12 bases. The CDR3 loop spans 18 amino acids. The V gene's germline CDR1 is MDHEN and CDR2 SYDVKM. V trimming: 4 bases; J trimming: 5 bases; junction bases outside the gene matches: 15. The CDR3 reads CASSSPSQLAGGLHEQYF. The DNA of the CDR3 is TGTGCCAGCAGTTCCCCTTCCCAACTAGCGGGAGGTTTGCACGAGCAGTACTTC.

The chain has TRBV5-1 and TRBJ2-5; 8 bases agree with TRBD2. The CDR3 has 17 amino acids. V was clipped by 5 bases and J by 2 bases; unmatched bases: 14. Germline CDR1 reads SGHRS; CDR2 reads YFSETQ. The CDR3: CASSRGRGGGKQETQYF. The CDR3, as DNA: TGCGCCAGCAGTCGCGGTCGGGGCGGGGGGAAACAAGAGACCCAGTACTTC.

Regarding this clonotype: This may stem from a read error, because a much larger clone lies one nucleotide away. The rearrangement uses TRBV3-1 and TRBJ2-5; TRBD2 matches 12 bases. This CDR3 has 15 amino acids. Looked up from germline, CDR1 is LGHDT and CDR2 is YNNKEL (reference sequence). CDR3 DNA: TGTGCCAGCAGCCAAGGGACTAGCGGGGTTAAGACCCAGCACTTC. Translation: CASSQGTSGVKTQHF.

The gene calls are TRBV5-6 and TRBJ2-4, with unresolved D. This CDR3 has 17 residues. The germline V and J ends were trimmed by 3 bases and 0 bases, with 16 bases remaining between them. CDR1 and CDR2 from the germline V gene are SGHDT and YYEEEE. In DNA form, the CDR3 reads TGTGCCAGCAGCTCTTTCTTAGGGAAGTTAGCCAAAAACATTCAGTACTTC. It specifies CASSSFLGKLAKNIQYF.

This clonotype was picked up a small number of times. CDR3 DNA sequence: TGCAGCCAAATTCGAGGGAACACTGAAGCTTTCTTT. As protein: CSQIRGNTEAFF. The J gene is TRBJ1-1, the V gene TRBV20-1; D unclear. The germline gives CDR1 DFQATT, CDR2 SNEGSKA (reference sequence). CDR3 length: 12 residues.

The gene calls are TRBV27 and TRBJ1-2; possible D gene TRBD1, 6 bases. The V end lost 6 bases, the J end lost 4 bases, and 15 bases lay between the germline ends. The length of the CDR3 is 14 residues. Germline V gene lookup returns CDR1 MNHEY and CDR2 SMNVEV (reference sequence). CDR3 in amino acids: CASSSLTGSYGYTF. The CDR3 DNA reads as TGTGCCAGCAGCTCGCTAACAGGGAGCTATGGCTACACCTTC.

This clonotype was counted many times. The V gene is TRBV28, the J gene TRBJ2-3, with 9 bases identical to TRBD2. CDR1 and CDR2 (germline): MDHEN, SYDVKM. This CDR3 is 15 amino acids long. V was pared by 6 bases and J by 4 bases, with 8 bases of the junction left unmatched. As DNA, the CDR3 is TGTGCCAGCAGCATAGCGGGAGTTGGGGCAGATACGCAGTATTTT. Its protein product is CASSIAGVGADTQYF.

The rearrangement uses TRBV19 and TRBJ1-1; TRBD1 agrees at 8 bases. The V segment lost 0 bases and the J segment 3 bases; nucleotides outside the gene matches: 3. Germline V gives CDR1 LNHDA, CDR2 SQIVND (reference sequence). This CDR3 contains 15 residues. The CDR3 spells CASSIETGADTEAFF. DNA of the CDR3: TGTGCCAGTAGTATAGAGACAGGGGCGGACACTGAAGCTTTCTTT. The variable domain in full, with the rest retrieved from reference TRBV19 and TRBJ1-1, is DGGITQSPKYLFRKEGQNVTLSCEQNLNHDAMYWYRQDPGQGLRLIYYSQIVNDFQKGDIAEGYSVSREKKESFPLTVTSAQKNPTAFYLCASSIETGADTEAFFGQGTRLTVV.

This clonotype occurred a few times. The rearrangement joins TRBV24-1 to TRBJ2-5; D is uncertain. Germline V gene sequence: CDR1 KGHDR, CDR2 SFDVKD. The CDR3 spans 11 residues. V shed 2 bases and J shed 7 bases, with 4 bases lying between them. The CDR3 protein is CATSDYGTQYF. The CDR3 region has the DNA TGTGCCACCAGTGATTATGGGACCCAGTACTTC.

This clonotype was detected a few times. The chain employs TRBV7-9 and TRBJ1-2, with 9 bases identical to TRBD1. CDR1 and CDR2 (germline): SEHNR, FQNEAQ (reference sequence). This CDR3 is 15 amino acids long. V gave up 4 bases and J gave up 6 bases; unmatched junction bases: 9. CDR3 DNA: TGTGCCAGCAGCTACCTTAAGGGACAGGGCAATGGCTACACCTTC. It encodes CASSYLKGQGNGYTF.

The chain combines TRBV12-3 or TRBV12-4 with TRBJ2-1, with 7 positions matching TRBD1. J was trimmed by 3 bases and V by 7 bases; bases with no gene match: 6. The CDR3 spans 14 residues. In DNA form, the CDR3 reads TGTGCCAGCAAGTCAAGGGGGCACTACAATGAGCAGTTCTTC. Its protein is CASKSRGHYNEQFF.

In this sample, this clonotype turned up a few times. The V gene is TRBV30, the J gene TRBJ1-2; TRBD1 agrees at 10 bases. Germline-derived CDR1 and CDR2 are GTSNPN and SVGIG (reference sequence). The CDR3 runs 13 residues. V shed 7 bases, J shed 2 bases, and the junction held 4 bases outside the gene matches. This chain's CDR3 is CAYSDRGNYGYTF. The CDR3 DNA follows: TGTGCCTACTCGGACAGGGGGAACTATGGCTACACCTTC. The full variable domain, in which reference TRBV30 and TRBJ1-2 provide the parts outside the CDR3, is SQTIHQWPATLVQPVGSPLSLECTVEGTSNPNLYWYRQAAGRGLQLLFYSVGIGQISSEVPQNLSASRPQDRQFILSSKKLLLSDSGFYLCAYSDRGNYGYTFGSGTRLTVV.

J is TRBJ2-7 and V is TRBV19; 12 nucleotides align to TRBD2. V lost 3 bases and J lost 0; bases outside the gene matches: 9. The CDR3 sequence is 18 residues long. Germline lookup yields CDR1 LNHDA and CDR2 SQIVND (reference sequence). The CDR3 DNA is TGTGCCAGTAGTATCCGTGCTAGCGGGGGGGCCTTCTCCTACGAGCAGTACTTC. Translating it yields CASSIRASGGAFSYEQYF.

The V call is TRBV6-5, the J call TRBJ2-1; no firm D call. Germline CDR1 and CDR2: MNHEY and SVGAGI. The length of the CDR3 is 12 residues. V shed 4 bases and J shed 5 bases, with 6 bases lying between them. This chain's CDR3 is CASSSSNNEQFF. The CDR3 DNA reads as TGTGCCAGCAGTTCCAGTAACAATGAGCAGTTCTTC.

This clonotype was counted many times. The rearrangement uses TRBV12-3 or TRBV12-4 and TRBJ1-2; D remains unclear. Trimming removed 6 bases at V and 6 bases at J, with 14 bases between. This CDR3 is 13 amino acids long. The CDR3 DNA sequence: TGTGCCAGCAGGCGGACGGAACTCCATGGCTACACCTTC. Translated, it gives CASRRTELHGYTF.

In its sample, this clonotype was seen many times. The chain is built from TRBV12-3 or TRBV12-4 and TRBJ2-7; 8 bases are a match to TRBD1. The CDR3 consists of 14 residues. The junction had 9 bases not matched to a gene; V was cut back by 6 bases and J by 5 bases. The CDR3 nucleotides read TGTGCCAGCAGACTGGGACAGGCATCACACGAGCAGTACTTC. Its translation is CASRLGQASHEQYF.